These 19 T cell receptor beta chains share one sample of origin, sequenced in a study of T cells in Graves' hyperthyroidism and ophthalmopathy. The source material, RNA transcripts, was used to amplify TCR beta CDR3 regions. TCR CDR3 underwent first-round RT-PCR with the HTBI primer set. TCRdb independently ran MiXCR on the multiplex PCR reads; one entry per CDR3 protein. The repertoire holds 490,000 or so distinct CDR3 sequences, around 16% seen once, with 25% to 35% in the top ten. Material for sequencing was blood. Receptors were obtained from a woman under 40 with Graves' ophthalmopathy.

The gene calls are TRBV7-2 and TRBJ2-1; 7 bases line up with TRBD2. Germline CDR1 and CDR2: SGHTA and FQGNSA. This CDR3 comprises 15 residues. Unmatched junction bases numbered 4, after V lost 5 bases and J lost 0 bases. CDR3 DNA: TGTGCCAGCAGCCGGGACTACCGCTCCTACAATGAGCAGTTCTTC. Protein: CASSRDYRSYNEQFF.

This clonotype was observed at least ten times. This sequence joins TRBV6-1 and TRBJ1-5; a possible D gene is TRBD1 (5 bases). CDR1 is MNHNS, CDR2 SASEGT, per germline. This CDR3 is built from 16 residues. V was trimmed by 4 bases and J by 1 base, leaving 14 bases between them. In nucleotides, the CDR3 is TGTGCCAGCAGTGCCGCGTCAGGGTTGAGCAATCAGCCCCAGCATTTT. Translation gives CASSAASGLSNQPQHF.

The chain carries TRBV19 and TRBJ2-7; tentative D call: TRBD1 (5 bases). Trimming took 3 bases from V and 5 from J, leaving 11 bases between them. Per germline, CDR1 LNHDA and CDR2 SQIVND (reference sequence). This CDR3 is built from 13 residues. The CDR3 protein is CASSINLGDEQYF. CDR3 nucleotide sequence: TGTGCCAGTAGTATTAATCTAGGGGACGAGCAGTACTTC. Variable domain in full (rest from reference TRBV19 and TRBJ2-7): DGGITQSPKYLFRKEGQNVTLSCEQNLNHDAMYWYRQDPGQGLRLIYYSQIVNDFQKGDIAEGYSVSREKKESFPLTVTSAQKNPTAFYLCASSINLGDEQYFGPGTRLTVT.

J is TRBJ2-7 and V is TRBV14; D might be TRBD2 (5 bases). Germline V gene lookup returns CDR1 SGHDN and CDR2 FVKESK. The CDR3 extends over 14 amino acids. The V end was cut by 5 bases, the J end by 1 base, with 12 bases between. CDR3 bases: TGTGCCAGCAGCGGACTCGAGAGATCCTACGAGCAGTACTTC. Protein sequence: CASSGLERSYEQYF.

This clonotype was counted between two and nine times. The chain is built from TRBV20-1 and TRBJ2-7; D possibly matches TRBD1 or TRBD2 (7 bases each). The tail of the sequence fits TRBJ2-1 better, so the J call may be wrong. The CDR3 extends over 14 amino acids. Germline V gene data show CDR1 as DFQATT and CDR2 as SNEGSKA (reference sequence). CDR3 sequence: CSARGGEGAYEQFF. For the CDR3, the DNA is TGCAGTGCTAGAGGAGGGGAGGGGGCCTACGAGCAGTTCTTC.

The chain employs TRBV7-3 and TRBJ2-7, with D maybe TRBD2 (7 bases). Looked up from germline, CDR1 is SGHTA and CDR2 is FQGTGA. CDR3 size: 17 residues. With 0 bases removed from V and 2 bases from J, the gap between germline ends came to 17 bases. DNA of the CDR3: TGTGCCAGCAGCTTAACGGCGGGGGCTAACCTTGCCTACGAGCAGTACTTC. This codes for CASSLTAGANLAYEQYF.

V and J are TRBV6-1 and TRBJ1-5; 8 bases are shared with TRBD1. CDR1 MNHNS and CDR2 SASEGT come from the germline V gene. The CDR3 sequence is 13 residues long. V gave up 6 bases and J gave up 5 bases; unmatched junction bases: 3. Written as DNA, the CDR3 is TGTGCCAGCAGGGAACAGGGGGATCAGCCCCAGCATTTT. This codes for CASREQGDQPQHF.

This clonotype came up a few times. The chain employs TRBV20-1 and TRBJ1-4; D is possibly TRBD1 (6 bases). In germline, CDR1 is DFQATT, CDR2 SNEGSKA (reference sequence). The germline V and J ends were trimmed by 5 bases and 8 bases, with 18 bases remaining between them. The CDR3 has 14 residues. This CDR3 reads CSAPGGPDREKLFF. In DNA form, the CDR3 reads TGCAGTGCTCCTGGGGGCCCAGACCGAGAAAAACTGTTTTTT.

Comment on this clonotype: This may be a read error, as it is one base from a much larger clone. V gene TRBV28 combines with J gene TRBJ2-1; 9 nucleotides align to TRBD1. The CDR3 contains 17 residues. The ends lost 8 bases at V and 5 bases at J; junction bases unmatched: 16. CDR1 and CDR2 from the germline V gene are MDHEN and SYDVKM. The CDR3 nucleotides are TGTGCCAGCGCCGAGCCGAGCGGGACAGGGTTTGACAATGAGCAGTTCTTC. Protein sequence: CASAEPSGTGFDNEQFF.

Many counts were recorded for this clonotype. The rearrangement joins TRBV5-1 to TRBJ1-2, with D uncertain. The germline CDR1 and CDR2 sequences are SGHRS and YFSETQ. CDR3 length: 14 amino acids. V was clipped by 1 base and J by 6 bases, with 13 bases between them. The CDR3 region has the DNA TGCGCCAGCAGCTTGTCGAAGGTAATCGATGGCTACACCTTC. Residues: CASSLSKVIDGYTF.

This clonotype was observed many times. This chain connects TRBV30 to TRBJ2-7; D call uncertain. The CDR3 spans 14 residues. Deletions cut 1 base from V and 5 bases from J, with 15 bases between. CDR1 GTSNPN and CDR2 SVGIG come from the germline V gene (reference sequence). The CDR3 loop reads CAWSAERALDEQYF. The CDR3 DNA is TGTGCCTGGAGTGCTGAAAGGGCTTTAGACGAGCAGTACTTC.

This clonotype has ten or more counts. The chain carries TRBV7-2 and TRBJ2-1, with 10 nucleotides matching TRBD2. Germline V gene sequence: CDR1 SGHTA, CDR2 FQGNSA. V gave up 1 base and J gave up 3 bases; unmatched junction bases: 6. This CDR3 comprises 17 residues. The CDR3, as DNA: TGTGCCAGCAGCTTAGGGCATAGCGGGAGGTTCTACAATGAGCAGTTCTTC. This translates into CASSLGHSGRFYNEQFF.

This clonotype was picked up a small number of times. The CDR3 DNA reads as TGTGCCAGCAGGGGGAATGGGGCCAACGTCCTGACTTTC. Its translation: CASRGNGANVLTF. The V call is TRBV6-1, the J call TRBJ2-6; no clear D. Trimming left V 6 bases short and J 3 bases short, with 6 bases between. Germline CDR1 and CDR2: MNHNS and SASEGT. The CDR3 contains 13 residues.

This clonotype came up many times. The CDR3 loop is CASSVQGRSNQPQHF. CDR3 in DNA: TGTGCCAGCAGTGTGCAGGGTAGGAGCAATCAGCCCCAGCATTTT. The J gene is TRBJ1-5, the V gene TRBV28, with D possibly TRBD1 on 5 matching bases. This CDR3 contains 15 residues. Trimming shortened V by 5 bases and J by 1 base, and 12 bases separated the two germline ends. Germline V gene lookup returns CDR1 MDHEN and CDR2 SYDVKM.

The chain uses TRBV4-3 and TRBJ2-3; D may be TRBD2 (6 bases). The V and J ends lost 2 bases and 7 bases respectively, with 19 bases between them. This CDR3 has 16 residues. Looked up from germline, CDR1 is LGHNA and CDR2 is YSLEER. In nucleotides, the CDR3 is TGCGCCAGCAGCCAACCCTCCCTAGCGCCCCTCAATACGCAGTATTTT. Encoded protein: CASSQPSLAPLNTQYF.

This clonotype was seen at least ten times. Here the CDR3 reads CASSGRGDYNEQFF. The DNA of the CDR3 is TGTGCCAGCAGTGGCCGCGGGGACTACAATGAGCAGTTCTTC. This chain connects TRBV28 to TRBJ2-1; D is perhaps TRBD2 (6 bases). The CDR3 is 14 residues long. In germline, CDR1 is MDHEN, CDR2 SYDVKM. Trimming took off 5 bases at V and 3 bases at J, with 11 bases between the two ends.

This clonotype has only a few counts. Sequence at one end of the junction differs from germline and may be a read error. The rearrangement uses TRBV7-7 and TRBJ2-7, with 8 bases identical to TRBD1. The CDR3 runs 15 residues. Germline CDR1 reads SSHAT; CDR2 reads FNYEAQ (reference sequence). CDR3 nucleotides: TGTGCTAGCAGCCCCGCAACAGGGGGGAGCTCCGAGCAGTACTTC. This encodes CASSPATGGSSEQYF.

The V gene is TRBV28, the J gene TRBJ1-4; the D is unclear. Trimming shortened V by 6 bases and J by 6 bases, and 11 bases separated the two germline ends. Per germline, CDR1 MDHEN and CDR2 SYDVKM. This CDR3 has 13 amino acids. CDR3 DNA sequence: TGTGCCAGCAGCCACCCCCGGGATGAAAAACTGTTTTTT. Its protein is CASSHPRDEKLFF. Together with reference TRBV28 and TRBJ1-4, the CDR3 gives the full variable domain: DVKVTQSSRYLVKRTGEKVFLECVQDMDHENMFWYRQDPGLGLRLIYFSYDVKMKEKGDIPEGYSVSREKKERFSLILESASTNQTSMYLCASSHPRDEKLFFGSGTQLSVL.

As regards this clonotype: The conserved closing phenylalanine or tryptophan is absent in this CDR3, likely reflecting a read error. The chain recombines TRBV19 with TRBJ2-5; D gene unclear. V lost 1 base and J 5 bases, leaving 11 bases between the germline ends. The CDR3 consists of 14 residues. Looked up from germline, CDR1 is LNHDA and CDR2 is SQIVND (reference sequence). The CDR3 DNA sequence: TGTGCCAGTAGTATAGGGCCAGCGAGGGAGACCCAGTACCTC. As protein: CASSIGPARETQYL.